Each of the 29 T cell receptor beta chains below was sequenced from the same sample in a study of T cells in tuberculosis. Data came from immunoSEQ multiplex PCR; TCRdb stores just in-frame clones and leaves some out. Of about 30,000 clones listed, around 92% are singletons. The time point is: new active TB diagnosis, blood taken before or within 7 days of starting treatment. Sequencing used PBMCs, obtained at tuberculosis diagnosis. All receptors derive from an adult with tuberculosis.

The chain carries TRBV9 and TRBJ2-3; weak D call: TRBD1 (7 bases). V lost 0 bases to trimming and J lost 1 base, with 15 bases between them. The V gene's germline CDR1 is SGDLS and CDR2 YYNGEE. This CDR3 comprises 17 residues. CDR3: CASSVEGGQTRTDTQYF. The CDR3 bases are TGTGCCAGCAGCGTAGAGGGGGGACAGACACGCACAGATACGCAGTATTTT.

V usage is TRBV27 and J usage is TRBJ1-2; 8 nucleotides align to TRBD1. Germline lookup yields CDR1 MNHEY and CDR2 SMNVEV (reference sequence). Trimming cost V 4 bases and J 8 bases; bases outside gene matches: 6. The CDR3 is made up of 13 amino acids. CDR3 coding DNA: TGTGCCAGCAGTTCCCAGGGGGCGAGGGGCTACACCTTC. This encodes CASSSQGARGYTF.

J is TRBJ2-3 and V is TRBV2; 8 nucleotides agree with TRBD1. Looked up from germline, CDR1 is SNHLY and CDR2 is FYNNEI. The V and J ends lost 10 bases and 6 bases, in that order; junction bases with no gene match: 15. The CDR3 covers 15 residues. CDR3 region: CAIKGTDRGGDTQYF. The DNA of the CDR3 is TGTGCCATCAAAGGGACCGACAGGGGTGGGGATACGCAGTATTTT.

The rearrangement links TRBV10-3 to TRBJ2-1, with TRBD2 identical over 13 bases. Trimming at V came to 2 bases and at J to 5 bases, leaving 9 bases not matched to a gene. This CDR3 has 18 amino acids. CDR1 and CDR2 (germline): ENHRY, SYGVKD. CDR3 sequence reads: CAISEKGVGTSGDNEQFF. DNA for the CDR3: TGTGCCATCAGTGAGAAGGGGGTGGGGACTAGCGGGGACAATGAGCAGTTCTTC.

The chain uses TRBV7-3 and TRBJ2-7; D remains ambiguous. The germline CDR1 and CDR2 sequences are SGHTA and FQGTGA. V lost 4 bases to trimming and J lost 3 bases, with 10 bases between them. The CDR3 consists of 13 residues. The CDR3 spells CASSYLSNYEQYF. The CDR3 coding sequence is TGTGCCAGCAGCTACTTATCTAACTACGAGCAGTACTTC. The variable domain in full, completed from reference TRBV7-3 and TRBJ2-7, reads GAGVSQTPSNKVTEKGKYVELRCDPISGHTALYWYRQSLGQGPEFLIYFQGTGAADDSGLPNDRFFAVRPEGSVSTLKIQRTERGDSAVYLCASSYLSNYEQYFGPGTRLTVT.

The V call is TRBV15, the J call TRBJ2-4, with 9 bases lining up with TRBD2. CDR3 length: 11 residues. The germline gives CDR1 LNHNV, CDR2 YYDKDF (reference sequence). Unmatched junction bases numbered 1, after V lost 7 bases and J lost 9 bases. CDR3 sequence reads: CATNSGGIQYF. The DNA for the CDR3 is TGTGCCACCAATAGCGGGGGCATTCAGTACTTC.

This clone appeared a single time. This chain uses TRBV5-6 with TRBJ1-2; tentatively, D is TRBD1 (6 bases). The CDR3 extends over 14 amino acids. Trimming left V 0 bases short and J 5 bases short, with 11 bases between. CDR1 is SGHDT, CDR2 YYEEEE, per germline. DNA for the CDR3: TGTGCCAGCAGCTTGGGTACAGGGCATTATGGCTACACCTTC. This codes for CASSLGTGHYGYTF.

The J gene is TRBJ2-7, the V gene TRBV5-1; 8 positions match TRBD1. This CDR3 comprises 14 residues. The ends lost 3 bases at V and 7 bases at J; junction bases unmatched: 9. The germline V gene has CDR1 SGHRS and CDR2 YFSETQ. The CDR3 region has the DNA TGCGCCAGCAGCTGGTCAGGGGGCGCGGGGGAGCAGTACTTC. Amino acid sequence: CASSWSGGAGEQYF.

The genes are TRBV27 and TRBJ1-6, with 9 bases fitting TRBD1. CDR3 length: 18 residues. V was pared by 6 bases and J by 4 bases, with 13 bases of the junction left unmatched. Germline assignment: CDR1 MNHEY and CDR2 SMNVEV (reference sequence). The CDR3 is CASSQYSGQGAYNSPLHF. In DNA, the CDR3 is TGTGCCAGCAGCCAATACTCGGGACAGGGAGCGTATAATTCACCCCTCCACTTT.

The chain is built from TRBV11-3 and TRBJ1-5; 8 bases align to TRBD1. J lost 0 bases, V lost 5 bases, and 12 bases had no gene match. Germline CDR1 SGHNT, CDR2 YENEEA. The CDR3 has 18 amino acids. The CDR3 spells CASSLVLGQDYSNQPQHF. In DNA, the CDR3 is TGTGCCAGCAGCCTAGTACTGGGACAGGACTATAGCAATCAGCCCCAGCATTTT.

V usage is TRBV28 and J usage is TRBJ2-1; D is uncertain. Germline assignment: CDR1 MDHEN and CDR2 SYDVKM. The CDR3 runs 12 residues. Deletions cut 2 bases from V and 5 bases from J, with 4 bases between. CDR3 nucleotides: TGTGCCAGCAGTTTAACAAACAATGAGCAGTTCTTC. It is translated as CASSLTNNEQFF.

The rearrangement joins TRBV19 to TRBJ1-2; the D gene is possibly TRBD1 (5 bases). The V and J ends lost 6 bases and 6 bases respectively, with 17 bases between them. Germline V gives CDR1 LNHDA, CDR2 SQIVND (reference sequence). The CDR3 consists of 14 residues. The CDR3 loop reads CASRIQASGNGYTF. The CDR3 region has the DNA TGTGCCAGTAGGATACAGGCTTCAGGGAATGGCTACACCTTC. Full variable domain (rest looked up from reference TRBV19 and TRBJ1-2): DGGITQSPKYLFRKEGQNVTLSCEQNLNHDAMYWYRQDPGQGLRLIYYSQIVNDFQKGDIAEGYSVSREKKESFPLTVTSAQKNPTAFYLCASRIQASGNGYTFGSGTRLTVV.

The gene calls are TRBV10-3 and TRBJ2-7; TRBD2 is a possible D gene (6 bases). The CDR3 is 12 amino acids. Germline V gives CDR1 ENHRY, CDR2 SYGVKD. Trimming left V 6 bases short and J 7 bases short, with 13 bases between. DNA for the CDR3: TGTGCCATCAGCAGACTAGTGGGGGAGCAGTACTTC. It encodes CAISRLVGEQYF.

The chain employs TRBV19 and TRBJ2-7, with D perhaps TRBD1 (5 bases). The CDR3 consists of 14 residues. Trimming left V 2 bases short and J 3 bases short, with 11 bases between. In germline, CDR1 is LNHDA, CDR2 SQIVND (reference sequence). This chain's CDR3 is CASSIWQGHYEQYF. In nucleotides, the CDR3 is TGTGCCAGTAGTATATGGCAGGGTCACTACGAGCAGTACTTC.

This chain links TRBV5-4 with TRBJ2-3; 8 bases match TRBD1. CDR1 SGHNT and CDR2 YYREEE come from the germline V gene (reference sequence). J lost 3 bases, V lost 4 bases, and 7 bases had no gene match. There are 15 residues in the CDR3. The CDR3 sequence: CASSTGDRGTDTQYF. The CDR3 nucleotides are TGTGCCAGCAGCACTGGAGACAGGGGTACAGATACGCAGTATTTT.

This clone is a singleton in its sample. The chain has TRBV6-1 and TRBJ1-2, with 7 bases lining up with TRBD1. CDR1 MNHNS and CDR2 SASEGT come from the germline V gene. V shed 7 bases, J shed 4 bases, and the junction held 12 bases outside the gene matches. This CDR3 contains 15 residues. DNA for the CDR3: TGTGCCAGCATATCGCGGCCAGGGGGGCTCTATGGCTACACCTTC. It specifies CASISRPGGLYGYTF.

The chain has TRBV2 and TRBJ2-4; D not certain. CDR1 and CDR2 (germline): SNHLY, FYNNEI. This CDR3 region has 17 residues. The germline V and J ends were trimmed by 5 bases and 0 bases, with 17 bases remaining between them. CDR3 nucleotides: TGTGCCAGCAGTACCCAGAGGTCAGCACTAGCCAAAAACATTCAGTACTTC. Translating gives CASSTQRSALAKNIQYF.

This chain links TRBV10-3 with TRBJ2-1, with 7 bases fitting TRBD1. CDR3 size: 18 residues. The V gene end was trimmed by 2 bases and the J gene end by 0 bases; junction bases not matched to a gene: 10. Germline V gene data show CDR1 as ENHRY and CDR2 as SYGVKD. This CDR3 is CAISESTTGTVSYNEQFF. DNA for the CDR3: TGTGCCATCAGTGAGAGCACAACCGGGACAGTCTCCTACAATGAGCAGTTCTTC.

The J gene is TRBJ2-3, the V gene TRBV5-8; 11 nucleotides line up with TRBD2. V lost 0 bases to trimming and J lost 4 bases; unmatched junction nucleotides: 7. CDR3 size: 17 residues. Germline CDR1 is SGHTS and CDR2 is YDEGEE. The CDR3 loop reads CASSLALAGGLPDTQYF. CDR3 bases: TGTGCCAGCAGCTTGGCCCTAGCGGGAGGCCTGCCAGATACGCAGTATTTT.

This chain links TRBV6-4 with TRBJ1-1; no firm D call. The CDR3 is made up of 13 amino acids. V was clipped by 4 bases and J by 6 bases, with 12 bases between them. Per the germline V gene, CDR1 is MRHNA and CDR2 is SNTAGT. CDR3 sequence (DNA): TGTGCCAGCAGTGTAGACCCGAGGGCTGAAGCTTTCTTT. Its translation: CASSVDPRAEAFF.

The chain recombines TRBV2 with TRBJ2-3; D is possibly TRBD2 (6 bases). The CDR3 length is 17 residues. The V and J ends lost 5 bases and 0 bases respectively, with 18 bases between them. The V gene's germline CDR1 is SNHLY and CDR2 FYNNEI. CDR3: CASSKTRTTPSTDTQYF. CDR3 in DNA: TGTGCCAGCAGTAAAACTAGGACTACCCCTAGCACAGATACGCAGTATTTT. The complete variable domain, with remaining parts taken from reference TRBV2 and TRBJ2-3, reads EPEVTQTPSHQVTQMGQEVILRCVPISNHLYFYWYRQILGQKVEFLVSFYNNEISEKSEIFDDQFSVERPDGSNFTLKIRSTKLEDSAMYFCASSKTRTTPSTDTQYFGPGTRLTVL.

V usage is TRBV7-3 and J usage is TRBJ2-1, with D possibly being TRBD2 (5 bases). The V and J ends lost 3 bases and 6 bases respectively, with 15 bases between them. CDR3 size: 15 residues. CDR1 is SGHTA and CDR2 is FQGTGA in the germline V gene. The CDR3 DNA sequence: TGTGCCAGCAGCTTCCTGGAGGCCTGGCCCAATGAGCAGTTCTTC. Its translation: CASSFLEAWPNEQFF. The full variable domain, with the rest looked up from reference TRBV7-3 and TRBJ2-1, is GAGVSQTPSNKVTEKGKYVELRCDPISGHTALYWYRQSLGQGPEFLIYFQGTGAADDSGLPNDRFFAVRPEGSVSTLKIQRTERGDSAVYLCASSFLEAWPNEQFFGPGTRLTVL.

The V and J genes are TRBV7-2 and TRBJ1-1; D gene unclear. Germline V gene sequence: CDR1 SGHTA, CDR2 FQGNSA. V was shortened by 1 base and J by 11 bases, with 17 bases between the two germline ends. CDR3 length equals 14 residues. The DNA of the CDR3 is TGTGCCAGCAGCTTAGATAGGATCCGGGGATCGGCTTTCTTT. Its translation is CASSLDRIRGSAFF.

The genes are TRBV18 and TRBJ1-5; weak D call: TRBD1 (5 bases). The CDR3 sequence is 14 residues long. Looked up from germline, CDR1 is KGHSH and CDR2 is LQKENI. The ends were cut back, 2 bases at V and 0 bases at J, with 5 bases in the middle. The DNA for the CDR3 is TGTGCCAGCTCACCAGGACATAGCAATCAGCCCCAGCATTTT. Translated, it gives CASSPGHSNQPQHF.

The chain links TRBV19 to TRBJ2-5; TRBD1 might be the D (6 bases). There are 13 residues in the CDR3. Trimming took off 8 bases at V and 5 bases at J, with 15 bases between the two ends. Germline lookup yields CDR1 LNHDA and CDR2 SQIVND (reference sequence). The CDR3 reads CASSRGGGETQYF. The CDR3 DNA sequence: TGTGCCAGTTCCCGTGGGGGCGGGGAGACCCAGTACTTC.

The V gene is TRBV30, the J gene TRBJ1-1; 7 bases line up with TRBD1. V lost 2 bases, J lost 1 base, and 4 bases stayed unmatched. CDR3 length equals 14 residues. Germline CDR1 and CDR2: GTSNPN and SVGIG (reference sequence). As DNA, the CDR3 is TGTGCCTGGAGTTACAGGGGAACGAACACTGAAGCTTTCTTT. Protein: CAWSYRGTNTEAFF.

The V gene is TRBV6-1, the J gene TRBJ2-7; 8 nucleotides match TRBD1. With 5 bases clipped from V and 3 bases from J, the junction kept 9 bases outside the gene matches. CDR3 size: 15 residues. Germline values: CDR1 MNHNS, CDR2 SASEGT. The CDR3 DNA is TGTGCCAGCAGTACGACCAGACAGGGGCGCTACGAGCAGTACTTC. Translating it yields CASSTTRQGRYEQYF.

The rearrangement links TRBV5-4 to TRBJ2-7, with TRBD1 matching 7 bases. CDR3 length: 15 amino acids. CDR1 SGHNT and CDR2 YYREEE come from the germline V gene (reference sequence). J was trimmed by 0 bases and V by 4 bases; bases with no gene match: 7. This CDR3 is CASSLGQEPSYEQYF. The CDR3 bases are TGTGCCAGCAGCCTAGGACAGGAACCCTCCTACGAGCAGTACTTC.

The chain has TRBV19 and TRBJ2-2; 8 bases agree with TRBD1. Germline values: CDR1 LNHDA, CDR2 SQIVND (reference sequence). V lost 1 base, J lost 1 base, and 2 bases stayed unmatched. The length of the CDR3 is 16 residues. CDR3 loop: CASSIGGQVNTGELFF. In nucleotides, the CDR3 is TGTGCCAGTAGTATAGGGGGACAGGTGAACACCGGGGAGCTGTTTTTT.